This TCR beta chain comes out of a study of T cells in Graves' hyperthyroidism and ophthalmopathy. The definition of stable Graves' hyperthyroidism was no ophthalmopathy progression within 18 months. Diagnosing involved the use of clinical symptoms, serum thyroxine and TRAb, thyroid ultrasound and orbital computed tomography. The source of the PBMCs was around 9 ml of fresh peripheral blood. This clonotype has at least ten counts. The source material, RNA transcripts, was used to amplify TCR beta CDR3 regions. A set of HTBI primers served as the primers for a first-round RT-PCR of the TCR CDR3. TCRdb reanalysed the multiplex PCR reads using MiXCR and keeps one entry per CDR3 protein. The sample consists of a few hundred thousand distinct CDR3 sequences, more than 20% of them appearing once. V gave up 4 bases and J gave up 2 bases, with 9 bases separating them. Germline loops: CDR1 MNHEY, CDR2 SMNVEV (reference sequence). This CDR3 comprises 13 residues.

Material for sequencing was blood. The TCR was taken from a young man with Graves' hyperthyroidism. This chain links TRBV27 with TRBJ2-7; the D gene is possibly TRBD1 (5 bases). The CDR3 DNA follows: TGTGCCAGCAGTTGGGGCTCAGCCTACGAGCAGTACTTC. The encoded protein is CASSWGSAYEQYF.